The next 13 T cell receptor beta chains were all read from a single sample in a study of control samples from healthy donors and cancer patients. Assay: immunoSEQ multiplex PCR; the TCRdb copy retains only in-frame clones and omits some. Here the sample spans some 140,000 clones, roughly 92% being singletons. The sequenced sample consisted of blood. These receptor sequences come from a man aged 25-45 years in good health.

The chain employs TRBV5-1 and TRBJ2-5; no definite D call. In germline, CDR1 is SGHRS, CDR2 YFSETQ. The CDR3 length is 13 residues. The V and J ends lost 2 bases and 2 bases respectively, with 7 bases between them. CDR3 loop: CASSLAKQETQYF. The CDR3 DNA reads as TGCGCCAGCAGCTTAGCGAAACAAGAGACCCAGTACTTC.

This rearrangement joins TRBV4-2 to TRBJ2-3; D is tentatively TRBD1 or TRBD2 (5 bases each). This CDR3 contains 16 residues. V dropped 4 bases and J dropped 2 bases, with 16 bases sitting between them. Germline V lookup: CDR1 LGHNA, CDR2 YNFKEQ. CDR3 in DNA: TGTGCCAGCAGCCTAACCAGCAGAGGGGCCACAGATACGCAGTATTTT. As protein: CASSLTSRGATDTQYF.

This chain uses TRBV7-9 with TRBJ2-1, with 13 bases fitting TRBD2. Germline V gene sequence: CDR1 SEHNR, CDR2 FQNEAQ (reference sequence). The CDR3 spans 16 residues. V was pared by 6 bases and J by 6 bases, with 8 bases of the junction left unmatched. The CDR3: CASRHGLAGAANEQFF. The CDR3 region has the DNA TGTGCCAGCAGACATGGACTAGCGGGAGCGGCCAATGAGCAGTTCTTC.

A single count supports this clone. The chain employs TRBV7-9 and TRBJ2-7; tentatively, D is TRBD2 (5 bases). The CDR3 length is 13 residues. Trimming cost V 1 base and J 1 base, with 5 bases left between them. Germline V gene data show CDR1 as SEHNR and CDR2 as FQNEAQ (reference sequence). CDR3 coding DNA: TGTGCCAGCAGCTTAGTAGCGTCCTACGAGCAGTACTTC. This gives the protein CASSLVASYEQYF.

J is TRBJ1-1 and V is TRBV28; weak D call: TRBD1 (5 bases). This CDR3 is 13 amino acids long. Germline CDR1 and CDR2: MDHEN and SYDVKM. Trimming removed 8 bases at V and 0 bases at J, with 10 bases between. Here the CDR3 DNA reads TGTGCCAGCGGGGGACCCATGAACACTGAAGCTTTCTTT. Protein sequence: CASGGPMNTEAFF.

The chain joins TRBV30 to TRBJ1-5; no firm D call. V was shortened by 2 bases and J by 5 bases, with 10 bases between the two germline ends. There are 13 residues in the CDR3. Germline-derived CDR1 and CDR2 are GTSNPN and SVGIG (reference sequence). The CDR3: CAWSLAQDQPQHF. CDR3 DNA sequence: TGTGCCTGGAGTTTGGCACAAGATCAGCCCCAGCATTTT.

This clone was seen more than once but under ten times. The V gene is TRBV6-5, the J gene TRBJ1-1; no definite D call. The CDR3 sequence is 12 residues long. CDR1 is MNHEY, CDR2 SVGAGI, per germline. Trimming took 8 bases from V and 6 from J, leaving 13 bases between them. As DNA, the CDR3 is TGTGCCAGCTGTCCGGTTCGGGCTGAAGCTTTCTTT. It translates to CASCPVRAEAFF.

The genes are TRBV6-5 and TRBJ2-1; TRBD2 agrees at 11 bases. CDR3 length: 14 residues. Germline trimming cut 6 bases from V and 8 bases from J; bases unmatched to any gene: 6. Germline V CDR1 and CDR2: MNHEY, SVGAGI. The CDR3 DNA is TGTGCCAGCAGCGTAGCGGGAGGGGGGTATGAGCAGTTCTTC. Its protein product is CASSVAGGGYEQFF.

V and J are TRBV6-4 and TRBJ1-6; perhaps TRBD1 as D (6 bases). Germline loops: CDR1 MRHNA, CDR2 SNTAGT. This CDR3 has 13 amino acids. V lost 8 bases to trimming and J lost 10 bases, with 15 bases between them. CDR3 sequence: CASSPDSKSPLHF. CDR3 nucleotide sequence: TGTGCCAGCTCCCCGGACAGTAAATCACCCCTCCACTTT.

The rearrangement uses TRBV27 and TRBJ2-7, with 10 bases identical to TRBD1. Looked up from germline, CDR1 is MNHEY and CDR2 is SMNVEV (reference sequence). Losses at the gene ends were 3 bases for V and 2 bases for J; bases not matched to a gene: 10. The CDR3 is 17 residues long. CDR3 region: CASSFTLGTGVPYEQYF. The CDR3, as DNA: TGTGCCAGCAGTTTTACCCTCGGGACAGGGGTTCCCTACGAGCAGTACTTC.

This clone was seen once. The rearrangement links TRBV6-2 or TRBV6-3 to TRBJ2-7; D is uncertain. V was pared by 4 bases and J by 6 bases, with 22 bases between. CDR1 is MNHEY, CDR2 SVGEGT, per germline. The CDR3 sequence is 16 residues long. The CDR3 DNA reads TGTGCCAGCAGTTCAAACTCCCCCCCCATCCTAGGCGAGCAGTACTTC. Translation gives CASSSNSPPILGEQYF.

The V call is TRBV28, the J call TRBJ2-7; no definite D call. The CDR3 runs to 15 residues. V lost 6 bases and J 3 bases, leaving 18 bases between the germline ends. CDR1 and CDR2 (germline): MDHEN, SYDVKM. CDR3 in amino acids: CASSPIRTAYYEQYF. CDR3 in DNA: TGTGCCAGCAGCCCCATTAGGACGGCGTACTACGAGCAGTACTTC. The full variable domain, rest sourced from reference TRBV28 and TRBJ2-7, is DVKVTQSSRYLVKRTGEKVFLECVQDMDHENMFWYRQDPGLGLRLIYFSYDVKMKEKGDIPEGYSVSREKKERFSLILESASTNQTSMYLCASSPIRTAYYEQYFGPGTRLTVT.

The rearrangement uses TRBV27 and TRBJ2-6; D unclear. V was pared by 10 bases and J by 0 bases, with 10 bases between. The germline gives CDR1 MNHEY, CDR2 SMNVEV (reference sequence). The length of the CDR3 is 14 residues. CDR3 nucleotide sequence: TGTGCCACCCTTCCCGTCTCTGGGGCCAACGTCCTGACTTTC. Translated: CATLPVSGANVLTF.